The sequence of this TCR beta chain was determined in a study of T-cell memory formation after mild COVID-19. V gave up 6 bases and J gave up 5 bases, with 4 bases separating them. Per germline, CDR1 MNHGY and CDR2 SAAAGT. The CDR3 extends over 10 amino acids. Via MiXCR, TCRdb re-called the 5' RACE reads, giving one row per CDR3 protein. The data contain about 340,000 distinct CDR3 sequences, 15% to 20% of them singletons. The genes are TRBV6-8 and TRBJ1-2; D not resolved. Material for sequencing was PBMCs or a T cell subset sorted from them (not recorded which). The source of this sequence is a man aged 18 to 29 who had mild COVID-19 (a few samples of this study predate the infection). Cell type and time point are not known. DNA for the CDR3: TGTGCCAGCAGCGTATATGGCTACACCTTC. Its protein product is CASSVYGYTF.